One and the same sample provided the 25 T cell receptor beta chains below, sequenced in a study of CD8 T cells in ankylosing spondylitis. TCRdb independently ran MiXCR on the 5' RACE reads; one entry per CDR3 protein. The sample consists of approximately 140,000 distinct CDR3 sequences, 7% to 10% of them appearing once. Sequences were obtained from synovial fluid, either unsorted or a sorted T cell fraction (not recorded which). The origin of the receptors is a male donor with ankylosing spondylitis.

A few counts support this clonotype. The chain links TRBV7-9 to TRBJ2-5, with D unresolved. Germline CDR1 is SEHNR and CDR2 is FQNEAQ (reference sequence). This CDR3 contains 13 residues. V was shortened by 1 base and J by 4 bases, with 7 bases between the two germline ends. The DNA for the CDR3 is TGTGCCAGCAGCTTAGATTCTCCAGAGACCCAGTACTTC. It is translated as CASSLDSPETQYF. Using reference TRBV7-9 and TRBJ2-5 for the parts outside the CDR3, the full variable domain is DTGVSQNPRHKITKRGQNVTFRCDPISEHNRLYWYRQTLGQGPEFLTYFQNEAQLEKSRLLSDRFSAERPKGSFSTLEIQRTEQGDSAMYLCASSLDSPETQYFGPGTRLLVL.

This clonotype was seen ten or more times. This chain connects TRBV21-1 to TRBJ1-6; the table assigns TRBD1, which was not confirmed against the DNA. TRBV21-1 has pseudogene status. The CDR3 totals 13 residues. The CDR3: CASSTGIGSPLHF. The DNA of the CDR3 is TGTGCCAGCTCGACAGGGATTGGGTCACCCCTCCACTTT.

The CDR3 region has the DNA TGCAGTGCTATGAACATTCGGGACAGGGGACCTCGCTCTGGAAACACCATATATTTT. It yields the protein CSAMNIRDRGPRSGNTIYF. The chain employs TRBV20-1 and TRBJ1-3; 10 bases align to TRBD1. The CDR3 totals 19 residues. CDR1 and CDR2 (germline): DFQATT, SNEGSKA (reference sequence). The junction had 15 bases not matched to a gene; V was cut back by 4 bases and J by 0 bases.

Many counts were recorded for this clonotype. The chain links TRBV10-1 to TRBJ2-7; D is possibly TRBD1 (6 bases). Germline V gives CDR1 WNHNN, CDR2 SYGVQD (reference sequence). The CDR3 consists of 13 residues. Between the trimmed V and J ends, which lost 5 bases and 5 bases, there was a span of 13 bases. The CDR3 DNA follows: TGCGCCAGCAGTTTATCCCCAGGGGACGAGCAGTACTTC. This codes for CASSLSPGDEQYF.

This clonotype has only a few counts. V is TRBV11-3 and J is TRBJ1-5; possible D gene TRBD1, 5 bases. Looked up from germline, CDR1 is SGHNT and CDR2 is YENEEA. With 3 bases removed from V and 2 bases from J, the gap between germline ends came to 11 bases. This CDR3 region has 15 residues. The CDR3 DNA sequence: TGTGCCAGCAGCTTGAGTATACAGGGCAATCAGCCCCAGCATTTT. It yields the protein CASSLSIQGNQPQHF.

This clonotype was picked up many times. The rearrangement uses TRBV20-1 and TRBJ1-2, with D uncertain. The CDR3 loop spans 13 amino acids. Deletions cut 6 bases from V and 0 bases from J, with 11 bases between. CDR1 is DFQATT, CDR2 SNEGSKA, per germline (reference sequence). CDR3 nucleotide sequence: TGCAGTGCCGACGGCCTCACTAACTATGGCTACACCTTC. This translates into CSADGLTNYGYTF.

This clonotype was detected only a few times. The genes are TRBV20-1 and TRBJ1-1; D possibly corresponds to TRBD1 (5 bases). Germline V gene data show CDR1 as DFQATT and CDR2 as SNEGSKA (reference sequence). This CDR3 contains 16 residues. The germline V and J ends were trimmed by 6 bases and 4 bases, with 24 bases remaining between them. The CDR3 DNA sequence: TGCAGTGCACCTAGGGGCCTGATCCATCAGAGCACTGAAGCTTTCTTT. Protein: CSAPRGLIHQSTEAFF.

By sample share, this clonotype is medium-sized. V usage is TRBV6-6 and J usage is TRBJ2-3; D is uncertain. The V gene's germline CDR1 is MNHNY and CDR2 SVGAGI (reference sequence). The ends were cut back, 2 bases at V and 6 bases at J, with 6 bases in the middle. There are 12 residues in the CDR3. CDR3 bases: TGTGCCAGCAGTTACGGCCGGGATACGCAGTATTTT. Protein: CASSYGRDTQYF.

The table lists this clonotype with a few counts. The chain couples TRBV7-2 to TRBJ1-1, with D unclear. The CDR3 extends over 13 amino acids. With 0 bases removed from V and 8 bases from J, the gap between germline ends came to 10 bases. Per germline, CDR1 SGHTA and CDR2 FQGNSA. The CDR3 region is CASSLAKAGEAFF. In DNA, the CDR3 is TGTGCCAGCAGCTTAGCTAAGGCGGGAGAAGCTTTCTTT.

This chain uses TRBV12-3 or TRBV12-4 with TRBJ2-4; no reliable D call. CDR3 length: 12 amino acids. V lost 2 bases to trimming and J lost 6 bases, with 5 bases between them. CDR3 amino acids: CASSLNGNIQYF. CDR3 DNA sequence: TGTGCCAGCAGTTTAAATGGAAACATTCAGTACTTC.

This clonotype was seen many times. The CDR3: CAISGDRGNEQYF. The CDR3 DNA sequence: TGTGCCATCAGTGGGGACAGGGGAAACGAGCAGTACTTC. V is TRBV10-3 and J is TRBJ2-7; 10 bases map to TRBD1. Looked up from germline, CDR1 is ENHRY and CDR2 is SYGVKD. The CDR3 length is 13 residues. After removal of 4 bases from V and 5 bases from J, the junction contained 2 bases not matched to a gene.

This clonotype was found many times. The genes are TRBV20-1 and TRBJ1-4; tentatively, D is TRBD1 (6 bases). V was cut by 8 bases and J by 8 bases, with 15 bases left in between. The CDR3 has 12 residues. Germline V gene data show CDR1 as DFQATT and CDR2 as SNEGSKA (reference sequence). CDR3 residues: CSPRRTAEKLFF. CDR3 DNA sequence: TGCAGTCCTCGAAGGACAGCGGAAAAACTGTTTTTT.

The rearrangement links TRBV5-4 to TRBJ2-3; D unclear. Germline CDR1 SGHNT, CDR2 YYREEE (reference sequence). Trimming shortened V by 1 base and J by 1 base, and 7 bases separated the two germline ends. CDR3 length equals 14 residues. The CDR3 nucleotides read TGTGCCAGCAGCTTGTTCCCGGGCACAGATACGCAGTATTTT. As protein: CASSLFPGTDTQYF.

CDR3: CASSRTPWDEQYF. For the CDR3, the DNA is TGTGCCAGCAGCCGCACCCCCTGGGACGAGCAGTACTTC. The rearrangement links TRBV27 to TRBJ2-7, with D uncertain. V was shortened by 6 bases and J by 5 bases, with 14 bases between the two germline ends. The CDR3 is 13 amino acids. In germline, CDR1 is MNHEY, CDR2 SMNVEV (reference sequence).

This clonotype was seen many times. The J gene is TRBJ2-7, the V gene TRBV9; weak D call: TRBD2 (6 bases). V lost 4 bases and J 0 bases, leaving 11 bases between the germline ends. Germline CDR1 SGDLS, CDR2 YYNGEE. The CDR3 is 14 residues long. CDR3 DNA: TGTGCCAGCAGCTCTAGCGCCGACTCCTACGAGCAGTACTTC. It is translated as CASSSSADSYEQYF.

This clonotype has more than one count but fewer than ten. The V call is TRBV20-1, the J call TRBJ2-3; TRBD2 agrees at 7 bases. With V trimmed by 7 bases and J by 2 bases, 6 bases remained unmatched. CDR1 and CDR2 from the germline V gene are DFQATT and SNEGSKA (reference sequence). The CDR3 length is 13 residues. The CDR3 DNA sequence: TGCAGTGAGCGCGGGAGCCTCACAGATACGCAGTATTTT. It yields the protein CSERGSLTDTQYF.

The genes are TRBV5-1 and TRBJ2-2; 7 bases align to TRBD1. Germline CDR1 reads SGHRS; CDR2 reads YFSETQ. Losses at the gene ends were 5 bases for V and 3 bases for J; bases not matched to a gene: 7. The CDR3 contains 15 residues. The CDR3 coding sequence is TGCGCCAGCAGTTCCGGACAGGCTGACACCGGGGAGCTGTTTTTT. It yields the protein CASSSGQADTGELFF. Variable domain in full (rest from reference TRBV5-1 and TRBJ2-2): KAGVTQTPRYLIKTRGQQVTLSCSPISGHRSVSWYQQTPGQGLQFLFEYFSETQRNKGNFPGRFSGRQFSNSRSEMNVSTLELGDSALYLCASSSGQADTGELFFGEGSRLTVL.

The chain uses TRBV15 and TRBJ1-1; perhaps TRBD1 as D (6 bases). The CDR3 extends over 16 amino acids. V was trimmed by 3 bases and J by 5 bases, leaving 19 bases between them. Germline V lookup: CDR1 LNHNV, CDR2 YYDKDF (reference sequence). The CDR3: CATSRAGTIYGTEAFF. The CDR3 nucleotides read TGTGCCACCAGCAGGGCCGGGACAATCTATGGAACTGAAGCTTTCTTT.

This clonotype occurred a few times. The chain carries TRBV28 and TRBJ2-3; 7 bases align to TRBD2. Per the germline V gene, CDR1 is MDHEN and CDR2 is SYDVKM. J lost 1 base, V lost 4 bases, and 17 bases had no gene match. The CDR3 is 19 residues long. This chain's CDR3 is CASSSRLERLASRTDTQYF. The DNA for the CDR3 is TGTGCCAGCAGTTCCAGGCTTGAGAGACTAGCAAGCCGCACAGATACGCAGTATTTT. Based on the CDR3 plus reference TRBV28 and TRBJ2-3, the full variable domain is DVKVTQSSRYLVKRTGEKVFLECVQDMDHENMFWYRQDPGLGLRLIYFSYDVKMKEKGDIPEGYSVSREKKERFSLILESASTNQTSMYLCASSSRLERLASRTDTQYFGPGTRLTVL.

The sample holds many counts of this clonotype. This chain joins TRBV27 and TRBJ2-5; possibly TRBD1 for D (5 bases). Germline loops: CDR1 MNHEY, CDR2 SMNVEV (reference sequence). The CDR3 loop spans 17 amino acids. Between the trimmed V and J ends, which lost 2 bases and 5 bases, there was a span of 21 bases. The CDR3 DNA is TGTGCCAGCAGTTTAAGGGGTTTATCGGATTTGGTGGAGACCCAGTACTTC. Amino acid sequence: CASSLRGLSDLVETQYF.

This clonotype occurred a few times. This sequence joins TRBV6-1 and TRBJ2-7; D might be TRBD1 (7 bases). The germline V and J ends were trimmed by 8 bases and 2 bases, with 13 bases remaining between them. Germline assignment: CDR1 MNHNS and CDR2 SASEGT. CDR3 length: 13 residues. The CDR3 coding sequence is TGTGCCAGCTGCGGGACAGCCACCTACGAGCAGTACTTC. Its protein product is CASCGTATYEQYF.

In this sample, this clonotype turned up many times. The chain couples TRBV4-2 to TRBJ2-1; 11 bases align to TRBD1. CDR1 and CDR2 (germline): LGHNA, YNFKEQ. Trimming at V came to 5 bases and at J to 6 bases, leaving 3 bases not matched to a gene. This CDR3 is built from 14 residues. CDR3 sequence reads: CASSSGQGGNEQFF. The CDR3 DNA sequence: TGTGCCAGCAGCTCGGGACAGGGGGGCAATGAGCAGTTCTTC.

This clonotype was seen repeatedly, ten times or more. The rearrangement uses TRBV10-3 and TRBJ2-7, with D possibly TRBD1 on 5 matching bases. The CDR3 sequence is 14 residues long. V lost 0 bases and J lost 4, with 10 bases in between. Germline V gives CDR1 ENHRY, CDR2 SYGVKD. The CDR3 here is CAISESGQGYEQYF. DNA of the CDR3: TGTGCCATCAGTGAGTCGGGGCAGGGATACGAGCAGTACTTC.

In its sample, this clonotype is medium-sized. The chain employs TRBV15 and TRBJ2-1; 7 bases agree with TRBD2. Losses at the gene ends were 1 base for V and 0 bases for J; bases not matched to a gene: 0. The CDR3 has 15 residues. The germline V gene encodes CDR1 LNHNV and CDR2 YYDKDF (reference sequence). Written as DNA, the CDR3 is TGTGCCACCAGCAGAGGGACTAGCTCCTACAATGAGCAGTTCTTC. Translating it yields CATSRGTSSYNEQFF. Supplemented by reference TRBV15 and TRBJ2-1, the full variable domain reads DAMVIQNPRYQVTQFGKPVTLSCSQTLNHNVMYWYQQKSSQAPKLLFHYYDKDFNNEADTPDNFQSRRPNTSFCFLDIRSPGLGDTAMYLCATSRGTSSYNEQFFGPGTRLTVL.

This clonotype was recorded a few times. The rearrangement joins TRBV5-1 to TRBJ2-1; D call uncertain. The germline V and J ends were trimmed by 1 base and 5 bases, with 7 bases remaining between them. The CDR3 runs 13 residues. The V gene's germline CDR1 is SGHRS and CDR2 YFSETQ. DNA for the CDR3: TGCGCCAGCAGCTTGTTCCCTAACAATGAGCAGTTCTTC. Encoded protein: CASSLFPNNEQFF.